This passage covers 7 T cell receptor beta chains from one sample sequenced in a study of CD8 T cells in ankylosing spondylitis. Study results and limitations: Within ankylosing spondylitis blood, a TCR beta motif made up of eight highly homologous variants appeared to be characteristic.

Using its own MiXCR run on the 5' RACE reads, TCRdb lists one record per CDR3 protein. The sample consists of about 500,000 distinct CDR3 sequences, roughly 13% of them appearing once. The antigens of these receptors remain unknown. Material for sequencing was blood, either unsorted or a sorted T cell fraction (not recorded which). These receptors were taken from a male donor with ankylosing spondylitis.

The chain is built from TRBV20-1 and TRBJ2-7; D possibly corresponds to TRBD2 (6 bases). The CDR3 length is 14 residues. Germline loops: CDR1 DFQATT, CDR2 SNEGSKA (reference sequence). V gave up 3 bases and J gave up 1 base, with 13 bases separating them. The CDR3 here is CSARERVLSYEQYF. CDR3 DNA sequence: TGCAGTGCTAGGGAGCGGGTGCTTTCCTACGAGCAGTACTTC.

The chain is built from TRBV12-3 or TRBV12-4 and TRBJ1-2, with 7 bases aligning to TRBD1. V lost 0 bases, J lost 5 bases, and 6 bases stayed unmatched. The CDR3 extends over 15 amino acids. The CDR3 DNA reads TGTGCCAGCAGTTTAGCTACAGGGGCTACATATGGCTACACCTTC. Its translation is CASSLATGATYGYTF.

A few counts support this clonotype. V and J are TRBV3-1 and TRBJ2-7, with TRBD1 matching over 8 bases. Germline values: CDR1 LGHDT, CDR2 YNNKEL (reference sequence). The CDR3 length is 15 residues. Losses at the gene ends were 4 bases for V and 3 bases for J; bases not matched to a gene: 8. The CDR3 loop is CASSPKTGAGYEQYF. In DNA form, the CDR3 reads TGTGCCAGCAGCCCAAAGACAGGGGCGGGCTACGAGCAGTACTTC.

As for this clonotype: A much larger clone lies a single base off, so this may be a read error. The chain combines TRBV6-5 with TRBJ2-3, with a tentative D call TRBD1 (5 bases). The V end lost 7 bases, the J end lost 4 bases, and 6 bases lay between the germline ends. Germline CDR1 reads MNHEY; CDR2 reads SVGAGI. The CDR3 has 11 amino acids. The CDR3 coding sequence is TGTGCCAGCACCAGGGCAGATACGCAGTATTTT. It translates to CASTRADTQYF.

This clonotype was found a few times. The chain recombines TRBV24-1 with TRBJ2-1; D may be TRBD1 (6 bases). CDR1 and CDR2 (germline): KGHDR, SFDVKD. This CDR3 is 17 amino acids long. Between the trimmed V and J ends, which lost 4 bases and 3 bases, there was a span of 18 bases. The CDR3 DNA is TGTGCCACCAGTGACCGTTCAGGACAGAGAAACTACAATGAGCAGTTCTTC. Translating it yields CATSDRSGQRNYNEQFF.

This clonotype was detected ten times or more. Here the CDR3 reads CASSTGTAYNEQFF. The DNA of the CDR3 is TGTGCCAGCAGTACCGGGACAGCATACAATGAGCAGTTCTTC. The gene calls are TRBV7-9 and TRBJ2-1, with 7 bases matching TRBD1. Germline V gene data show CDR1 as SEHNR and CDR2 as FQNEAQ (reference sequence). J lost 4 bases, V lost 6 bases, and 6 bases had no gene match. This CDR3 region has 14 residues.

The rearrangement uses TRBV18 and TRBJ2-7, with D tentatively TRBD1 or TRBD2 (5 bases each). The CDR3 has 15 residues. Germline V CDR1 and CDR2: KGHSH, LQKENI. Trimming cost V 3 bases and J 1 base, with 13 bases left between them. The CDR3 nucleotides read TGTGCCAGCTCACCGGGAAGGGGACGTTCCTACGAGCAGTACTTC. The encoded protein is CASSPGRGRSYEQYF.